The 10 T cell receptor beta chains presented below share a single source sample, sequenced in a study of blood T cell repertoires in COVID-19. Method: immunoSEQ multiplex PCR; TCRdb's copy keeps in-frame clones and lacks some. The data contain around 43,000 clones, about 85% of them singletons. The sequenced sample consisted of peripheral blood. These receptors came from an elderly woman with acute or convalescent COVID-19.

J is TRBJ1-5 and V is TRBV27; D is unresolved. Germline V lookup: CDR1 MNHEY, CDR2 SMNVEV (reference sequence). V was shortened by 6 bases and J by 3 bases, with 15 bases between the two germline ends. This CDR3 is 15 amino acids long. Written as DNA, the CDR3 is TGTGCCAGCAGCCCGGGTACCGGGTACAATCAGCCCCAGCATTTT. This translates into CASSPGTGYNQPQHF.

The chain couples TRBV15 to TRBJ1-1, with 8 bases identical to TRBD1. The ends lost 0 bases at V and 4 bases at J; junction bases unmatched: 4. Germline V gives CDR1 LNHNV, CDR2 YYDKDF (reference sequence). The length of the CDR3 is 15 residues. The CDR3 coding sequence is TGTGCCACCAGCAGAGATCGGACAGGGAGCACTGAAGCTTTCTTT. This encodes CATSRDRTGSTEAFF.

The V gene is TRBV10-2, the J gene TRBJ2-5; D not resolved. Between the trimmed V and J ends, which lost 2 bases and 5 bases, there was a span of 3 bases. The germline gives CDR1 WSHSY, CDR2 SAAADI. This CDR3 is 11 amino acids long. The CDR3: CASSERETQYF. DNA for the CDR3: TGCGCCAGCAGTGAGCGGGAGACCCAGTACTTC.

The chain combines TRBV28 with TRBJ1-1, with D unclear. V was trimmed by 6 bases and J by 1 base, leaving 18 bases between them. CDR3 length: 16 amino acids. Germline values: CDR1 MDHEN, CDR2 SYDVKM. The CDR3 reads CASRTPGPSGNTEAFF. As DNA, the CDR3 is TGTGCCAGCAGAACCCCGGGTCCGTCCGGGAACACTGAAGCTTTCTTT.

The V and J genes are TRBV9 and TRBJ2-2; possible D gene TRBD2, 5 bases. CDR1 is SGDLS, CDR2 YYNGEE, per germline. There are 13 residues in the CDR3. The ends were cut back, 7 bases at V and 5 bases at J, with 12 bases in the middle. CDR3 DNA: TGTGCCAGCGCCTCGGGGTTGACCGGGGAGCTGTTTTTT. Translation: CASASGLTGELFF.

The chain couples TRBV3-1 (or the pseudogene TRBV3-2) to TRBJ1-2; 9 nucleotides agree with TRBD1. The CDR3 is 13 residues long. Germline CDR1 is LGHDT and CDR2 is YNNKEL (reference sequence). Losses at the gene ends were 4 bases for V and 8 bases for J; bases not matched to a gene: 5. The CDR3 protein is CASSREDRGGYTF. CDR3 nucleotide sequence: TGTGCCAGCAGCCGGGAGGACAGGGGCGGCTACACCTTC.

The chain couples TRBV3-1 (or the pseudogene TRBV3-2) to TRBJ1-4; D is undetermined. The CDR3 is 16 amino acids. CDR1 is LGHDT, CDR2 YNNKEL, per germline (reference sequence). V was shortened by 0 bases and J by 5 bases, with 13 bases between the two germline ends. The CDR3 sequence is CASSQDLERRNEKLFF. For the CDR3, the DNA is TGTGCCAGCAGCCAAGATCTCGAGCGGAGAAATGAAAAACTGTTTTTT.

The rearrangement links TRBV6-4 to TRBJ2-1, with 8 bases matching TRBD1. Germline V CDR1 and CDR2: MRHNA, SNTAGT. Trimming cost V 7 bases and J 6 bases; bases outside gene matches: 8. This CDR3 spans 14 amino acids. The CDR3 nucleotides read TGTGCCAGCAAACGGGACAGGACATCCAATGAGCAGTTCTTC. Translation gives CASKRDRTSNEQFF.

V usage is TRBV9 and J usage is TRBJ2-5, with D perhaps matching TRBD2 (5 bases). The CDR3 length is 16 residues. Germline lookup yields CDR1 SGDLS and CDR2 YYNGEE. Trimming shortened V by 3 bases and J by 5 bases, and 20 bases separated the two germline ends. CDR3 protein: CASSAAGGGRGETQYF. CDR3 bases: TGTGCCAGCAGCGCCGCCGGAGGAGGTAGAGGGGAGACCCAGTACTTC.

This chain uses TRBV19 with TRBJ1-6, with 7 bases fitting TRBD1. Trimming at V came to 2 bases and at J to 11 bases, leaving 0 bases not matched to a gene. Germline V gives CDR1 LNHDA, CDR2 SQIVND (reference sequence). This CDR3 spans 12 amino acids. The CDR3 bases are TGTGCCAGTAGTATAAGGGGGCCACCCCTCCACTTT. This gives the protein CASSIRGPPLHF.